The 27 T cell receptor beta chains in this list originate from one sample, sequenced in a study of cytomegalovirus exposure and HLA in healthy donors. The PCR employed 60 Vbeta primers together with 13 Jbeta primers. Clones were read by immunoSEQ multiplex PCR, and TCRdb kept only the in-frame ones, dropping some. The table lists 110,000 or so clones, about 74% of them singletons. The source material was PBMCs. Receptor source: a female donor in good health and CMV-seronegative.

In DNA, the CDR3 is TGTGCCAGCAGCCAAGGTACAGTTATTGGCTATGGCTACACCTTC. It specifies CASSQGTVIGYGYTF. J is TRBJ1-2 and V is TRBV14; D call uncertain. Germline V CDR1 and CDR2: SGHDN, FVKESK. The V end was cut by 1 base, the J end by 4 bases, with 13 bases between. This CDR3 is 15 amino acids long.

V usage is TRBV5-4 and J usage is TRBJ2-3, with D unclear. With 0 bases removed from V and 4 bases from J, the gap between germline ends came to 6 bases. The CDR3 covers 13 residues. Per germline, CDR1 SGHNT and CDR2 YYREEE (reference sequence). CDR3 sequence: CASSLVAADTQYF. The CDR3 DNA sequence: TGTGCCAGCAGCTTGGTCGCAGCAGATACGCAGTATTTT. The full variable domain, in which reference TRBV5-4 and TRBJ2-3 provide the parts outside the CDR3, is ETGVTQSPTHLIKTRGQQVTLRCSSQSGHNTVSWYQQALGQGPQFIFQYYREEENGRGNFPPRFSGLQFPNYSSELNVNALELDDSALYLCASSLVAADTQYFGPGTRLTVL.

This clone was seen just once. The CDR3 loop reads CASSLTGSRGELFF. The DNA of the CDR3 is TGTGCCAGCAGCTTGACAGGATCGCGCGGGGAGCTGTTTTTT. The chain links TRBV11-3 to TRBJ2-2, with D possibly being TRBD1 (6 bases). Trimming pared 3 bases from V and 7 bases from J, leaving 12 bases between. CDR1 is SGHNT, CDR2 YENEEA, per germline. The CDR3 consists of 14 residues.

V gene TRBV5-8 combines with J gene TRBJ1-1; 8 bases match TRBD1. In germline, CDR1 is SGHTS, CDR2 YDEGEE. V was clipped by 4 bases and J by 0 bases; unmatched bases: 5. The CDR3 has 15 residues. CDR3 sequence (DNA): TGTGCCAGCAGCGGAGACAGGGGCCTGAACACTGAAGCTTTCTTT. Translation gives CASSGDRGLNTEAFF.

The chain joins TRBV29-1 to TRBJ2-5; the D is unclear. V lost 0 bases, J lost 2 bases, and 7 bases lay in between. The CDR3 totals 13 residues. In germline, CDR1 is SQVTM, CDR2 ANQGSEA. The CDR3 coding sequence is TGCAGCGTTGAAGATCTTATTCAAGAGACCCAGTACTTC. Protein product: CSVEDLIQETQYF.

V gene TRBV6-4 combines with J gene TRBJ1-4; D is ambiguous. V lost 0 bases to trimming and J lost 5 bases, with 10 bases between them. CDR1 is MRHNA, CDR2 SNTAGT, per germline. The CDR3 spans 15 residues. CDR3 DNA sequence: TGTGCCAGCAGTGACTCCAGGTTTTGGAATGAAAAACTGTTTTTT. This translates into CASSDSRFWNEKLFF.

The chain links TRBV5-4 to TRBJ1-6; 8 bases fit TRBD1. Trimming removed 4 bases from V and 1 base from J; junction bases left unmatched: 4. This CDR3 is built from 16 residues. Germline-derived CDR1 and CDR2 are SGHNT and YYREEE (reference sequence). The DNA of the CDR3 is TGTGCCAGCAGCCGGACAGGGACGTCCTATAATTCACCCCTCCACTTT. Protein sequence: CASSRTGTSYNSPLHF. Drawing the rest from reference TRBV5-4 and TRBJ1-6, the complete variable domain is ETGVTQSPTHLIKTRGQQVTLRCSSQSGHNTVSWYQQALGQGPQFIFQYYREEENGRGNFPPRFSGLQFPNYSSELNVNALELDDSALYLCASSRTGTSYNSPLHFGNGTRLTVT.

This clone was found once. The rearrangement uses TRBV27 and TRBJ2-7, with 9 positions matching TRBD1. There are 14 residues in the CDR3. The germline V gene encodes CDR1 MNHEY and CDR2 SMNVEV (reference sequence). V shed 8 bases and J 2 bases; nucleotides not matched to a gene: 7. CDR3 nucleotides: TGTGCCAGCGTATCGACAGGGGGAGCCTACGAGCAGTACTTC. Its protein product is CASVSTGGAYEQYF.

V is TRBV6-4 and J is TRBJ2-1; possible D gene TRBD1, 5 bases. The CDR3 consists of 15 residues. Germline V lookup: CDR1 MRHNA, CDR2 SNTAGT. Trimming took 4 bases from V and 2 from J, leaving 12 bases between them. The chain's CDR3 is CASSVSIGAYNEQFF. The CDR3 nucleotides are TGTGCCAGCAGTGTGTCCATAGGGGCCTACAATGAGCAGTTCTTC.

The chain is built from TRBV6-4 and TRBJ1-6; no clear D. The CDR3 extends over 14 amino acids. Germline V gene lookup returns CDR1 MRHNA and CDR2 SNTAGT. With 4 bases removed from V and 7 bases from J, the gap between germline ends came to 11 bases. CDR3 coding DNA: TGTGCCAGCAGTGGACCTGGCGGGAATTCACCCCTCCACTTT. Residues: CASSGPGGNSPLHF.

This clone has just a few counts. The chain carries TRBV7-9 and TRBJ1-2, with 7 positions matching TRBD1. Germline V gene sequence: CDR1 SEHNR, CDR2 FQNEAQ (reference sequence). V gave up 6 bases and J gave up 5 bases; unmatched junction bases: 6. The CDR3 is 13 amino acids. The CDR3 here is CASRGDSEYGYTF. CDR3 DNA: TGTGCCAGCAGGGGGGACAGTGAATATGGCTACACCTTC. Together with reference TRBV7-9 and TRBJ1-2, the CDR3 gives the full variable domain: DTGVSQNPRHKITKRGQNVTFRCDPISEHNRLYWYRQTLGQGPEFLTYFQNEAQLEKSRLLSDRFSAERPKGSFSTLEIQRTEQGDSAMYLCASRGDSEYGYTFGSGTRLTVV.

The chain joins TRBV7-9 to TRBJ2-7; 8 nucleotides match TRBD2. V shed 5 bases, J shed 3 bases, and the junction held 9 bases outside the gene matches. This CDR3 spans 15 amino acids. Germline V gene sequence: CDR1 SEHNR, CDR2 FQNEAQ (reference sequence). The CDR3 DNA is TGTGCCAGCAGCCCGCCGGGGCTAGCGGGCTACGAGCAGTACTTC. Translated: CASSPPGLAGYEQYF. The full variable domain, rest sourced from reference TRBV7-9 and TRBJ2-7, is DTGVSQNPRHKITKRGQNVTFRCDPISEHNRLYWYRQTLGQGPEFLTYFQNEAQLEKSRLLSDRFSAERPKGSFSTLEIQRTEQGDSAMYLCASSPPGLAGYEQYFGPGTRLTVT.

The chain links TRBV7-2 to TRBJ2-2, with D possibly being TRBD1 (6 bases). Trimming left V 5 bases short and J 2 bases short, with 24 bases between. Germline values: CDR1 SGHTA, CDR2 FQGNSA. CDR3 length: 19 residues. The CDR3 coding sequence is TGTGCCAGCAGCCGTCACTTTAACTCAGGGGCCGCCAACACCGGGGAGCTGTTTTTT. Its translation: CASSRHFNSGAANTGELFF.

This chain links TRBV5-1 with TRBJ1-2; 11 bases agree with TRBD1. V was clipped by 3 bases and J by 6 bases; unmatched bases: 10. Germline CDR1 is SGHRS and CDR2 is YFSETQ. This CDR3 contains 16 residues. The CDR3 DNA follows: TGCGCCAGCAGCTCTCTAGGACAGGGGGCCGGTGATGGCTACACCTTC. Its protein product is CASSSLGQGAGDGYTF.

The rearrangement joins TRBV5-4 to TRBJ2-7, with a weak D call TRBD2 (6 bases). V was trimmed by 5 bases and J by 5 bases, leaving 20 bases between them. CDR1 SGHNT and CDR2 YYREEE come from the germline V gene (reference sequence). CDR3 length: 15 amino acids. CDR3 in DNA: TGTGCCAGCAGTTCAGGCGGGGATCCGAGGGACGAGCAGTACTTC. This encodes CASSSGGDPRDEQYF.

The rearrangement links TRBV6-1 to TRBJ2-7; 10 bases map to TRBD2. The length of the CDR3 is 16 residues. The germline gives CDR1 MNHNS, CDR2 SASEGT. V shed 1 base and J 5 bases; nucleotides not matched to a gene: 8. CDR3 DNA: TGTGCCAGCAGTGAAGTCAGCGGGGGGGCCCTAGACGAGCAGTACTTC. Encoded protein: CASSEVSGGALDEQYF.

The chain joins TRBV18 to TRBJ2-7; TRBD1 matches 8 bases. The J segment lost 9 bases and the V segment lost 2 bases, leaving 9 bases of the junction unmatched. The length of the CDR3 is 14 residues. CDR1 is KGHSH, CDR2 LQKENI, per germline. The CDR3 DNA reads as TGTGCCAGCTCACCATTGGACAGGGAGGCCAGGCAGTACTTC. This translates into CASSPLDREARQYF.

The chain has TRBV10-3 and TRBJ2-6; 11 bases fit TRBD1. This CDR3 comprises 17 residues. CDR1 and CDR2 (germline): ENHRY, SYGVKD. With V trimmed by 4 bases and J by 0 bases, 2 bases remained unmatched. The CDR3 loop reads CAISVDRGHSGANVLTF. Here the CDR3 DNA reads TGTGCCATCAGTGTGGACAGGGGGCACTCTGGGGCCAACGTCCTGACTTTC.

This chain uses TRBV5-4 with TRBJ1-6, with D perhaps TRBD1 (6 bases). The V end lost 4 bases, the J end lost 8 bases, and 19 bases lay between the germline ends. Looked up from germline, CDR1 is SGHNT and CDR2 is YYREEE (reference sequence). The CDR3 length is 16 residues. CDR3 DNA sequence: TGTGCCAGCAGCGTGGGGGGAGGGGGTAGAGATTCACCCCTCCACTTT. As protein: CASSVGGGGRDSPLHF.

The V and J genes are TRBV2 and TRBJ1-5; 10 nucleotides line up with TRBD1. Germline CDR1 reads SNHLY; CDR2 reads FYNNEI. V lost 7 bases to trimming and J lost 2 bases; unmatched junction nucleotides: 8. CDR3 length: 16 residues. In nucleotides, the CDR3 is TGTGCCAGCATCCGCGACAGGGGGCTCCGCAATCAGCCCCAGCATTTT. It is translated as CASIRDRGLRNQPQHF.

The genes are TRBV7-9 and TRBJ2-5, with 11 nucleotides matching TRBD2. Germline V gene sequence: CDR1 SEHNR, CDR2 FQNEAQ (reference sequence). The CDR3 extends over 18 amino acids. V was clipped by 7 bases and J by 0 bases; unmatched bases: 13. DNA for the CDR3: TGTGCCAGCACCCCCTCCCTAGCGGGGGGACCAAACCAAGAGACCCAGTACTTC. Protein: CASTPSLAGGPNQETQYF.

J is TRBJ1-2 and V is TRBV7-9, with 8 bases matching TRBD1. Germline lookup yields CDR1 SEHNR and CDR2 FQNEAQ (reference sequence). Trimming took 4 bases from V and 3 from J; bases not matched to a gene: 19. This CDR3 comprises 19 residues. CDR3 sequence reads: CASSSGRGQAVLADYGYTF. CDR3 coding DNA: TGTGCCAGCAGCTCAGGACGGGGACAGGCCGTCCTCGCGGACTATGGCTACACCTTC.

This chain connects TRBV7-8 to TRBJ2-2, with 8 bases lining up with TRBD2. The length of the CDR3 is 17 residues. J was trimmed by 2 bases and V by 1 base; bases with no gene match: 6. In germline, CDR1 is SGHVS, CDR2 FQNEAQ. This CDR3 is CASSLVSGGRNTGELFF. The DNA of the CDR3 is TGTGCCAGCAGCTTAGTGAGCGGGGGTCGCAACACCGGGGAGCTGTTTTTT.

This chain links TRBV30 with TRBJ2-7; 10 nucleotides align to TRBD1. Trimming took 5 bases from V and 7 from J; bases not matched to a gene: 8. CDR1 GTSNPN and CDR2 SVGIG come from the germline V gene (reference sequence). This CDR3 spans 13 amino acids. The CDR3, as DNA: TGTGCCTGGGGTGACAGGGGGCTCTTTGAGCAGTACTTC. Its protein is CAWGDRGLFEQYF.

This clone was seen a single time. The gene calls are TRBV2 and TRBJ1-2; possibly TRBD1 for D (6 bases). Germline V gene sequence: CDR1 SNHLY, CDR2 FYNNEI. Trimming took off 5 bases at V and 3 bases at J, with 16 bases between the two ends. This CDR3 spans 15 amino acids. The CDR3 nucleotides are TGTGCCAGCAGTCCTCGACAGGATTGGTACTATGGCTACACCTTC. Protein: CASSPRQDWYYGYTF.

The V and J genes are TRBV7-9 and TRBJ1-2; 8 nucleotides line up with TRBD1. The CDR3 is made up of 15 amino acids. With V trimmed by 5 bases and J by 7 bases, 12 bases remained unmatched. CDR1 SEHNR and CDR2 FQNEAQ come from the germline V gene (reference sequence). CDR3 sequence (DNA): TGTGCCAGCAGCCACCAGGACAGGGCCTTCGGTGGCTACACCTTC. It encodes CASSHQDRAFGGYTF.

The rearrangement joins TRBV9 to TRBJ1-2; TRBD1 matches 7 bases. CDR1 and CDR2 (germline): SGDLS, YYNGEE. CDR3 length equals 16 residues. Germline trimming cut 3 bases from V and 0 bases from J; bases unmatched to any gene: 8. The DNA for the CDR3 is TGTGCCAGCAGCGGGGAGTACAGGGGAGCTAACTATGGCTACACCTTC. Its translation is CASSGEYRGANYGYTF.